This passage covers 5 T cell receptor beta chains from one sample sequenced in a study of cytotoxic CD8 clonotypes in ibrutinib-treated CLL. Using immunoSEQ multiplex PCR, the repertoire was profiled, and TCRdb retains in-frame clones only, with some absent. The repertoire holds 300,000 or so clones, with roughly 71% as singletons. The input for sequencing was PBMCs, taken after 36 months of ibrutinib treatment. The receptor set was obtained from a human donor with chronic lymphocytic leukemia.

The chain combines TRBV6-5 with TRBJ2-7; TRBD2 agrees at 8 bases. Unmatched junction bases numbered 2, after V lost 2 bases and J lost 2 bases. The CDR3 spans 14 residues. Germline assignment: CDR1 MNHEY and CDR2 SVGAGI. The CDR3 bases are TGTGCCAGCAGTTACACAGCGGGAGCCTACGAGCAGTACTTC. This codes for CASSYTAGAYEQYF.

This chain connects TRBV7-2 to TRBJ2-5, with D perhaps matching TRBD2 (5 bases). V lost 4 bases and J lost 2, with 20 bases in between. Looked up from germline, CDR1 is SGHTA and CDR2 is FQGNSA. This CDR3 region has 17 residues. This CDR3 reads CASSSTSVGPGQETQYF. CDR3 DNA: TGTGCCAGCAGCTCAACCTCTGTCGGACCGGGACAAGAGACCCAGTACTTC.

This clone was detected a few times. This chain links TRBV15 with TRBJ1-5; D unclear. CDR3 length equals 15 residues. CDR1 is LNHNV, CDR2 YYDKDF, per germline (reference sequence). The V end lost 5 bases, the J end lost 5 bases, and 16 bases lay between the germline ends. The CDR3 nucleotides read TGTGCCACCAGCGAGGATGCAATGGCTTATCAGCCCCAGCATTTT. This sequence encodes CATSEDAMAYQPQHF. The whole variable domain, remainder taken from reference TRBV15 and TRBJ1-5, is DAMVIQNPRYQVTQFGKPVTLSCSQTLNHNVMYWYQQKSSQAPKLLFHYYDKDFNNEADTPDNFQSRRPNTSFCFLDIRSPGLGDTAMYLCATSEDAMAYQPQHFGDGTRLSIL.

The rearrangement links TRBV13 to TRBJ2-2, with D possibly TRBD2 on 6 matching bases. The CDR3 runs to 16 residues. The germline V gene has CDR1 PRHDT and CDR2 FYEKMQ (reference sequence). V was clipped by 1 base and J by 3 bases, with 12 bases between them. The CDR3 DNA sequence: TGTGCCAGCAGCTTAGAGTCGGGAGTATACACCGGGGAGCTGTTTTTT. This codes for CASSLESGVYTGELFF. Variable domain in full (rest from reference TRBV13 and TRBJ2-2): AAGVIQSPRHLIKEKRETATLKCYPIPRHDTVYWYQQGPGQDPQFLISFYEKMQSDKGSIPDRFSAQQFSDYHSELNMSSLELGDSALYFCASSLESGVYTGELFFGEGSRLTVL.

The chain combines TRBV5-4 with TRBJ2-7, with 8 positions matching TRBD1. The length of the CDR3 is 14 residues. V shed 2 bases and J 2 bases; nucleotides not matched to a gene: 3. The germline V gene encodes CDR1 SGHNT and CDR2 YYREEE (reference sequence). CDR3 coding DNA: TGTGCCAGCAGCTTAGGGACAGGCGCCTACGAGCAGTACTTC. Amino acid sequence: CASSLGTGAYEQYF.